The next 8 T cell receptor beta chains were all read from a single sample in a study of shared clonotypes between healthy human individuals. The method was immunoSEQ multiplex PCR; TCRdb's version includes in-frame clones alone and lacks a portion of them. This table has 2 million to 2.5 million clones, approximately 95% appearing once. Sequencing was performed on naive CD4+ T cells from PBMCs. The subset: CD45RA+ positively selected. These receptors were obtained from a man aged 18 to 29 in good health. Some clones in this sample may be carry-over from other donors' samples.

The CDR3 sequence is CASSGQRATEAFF. The CDR3 DNA sequence: TGTGCCAGTTCCGGACAGCGCGCCACTGAAGCTTTCTTT. V and J are TRBV18 and TRBJ1-1; a weak D match, TRBD1 (6 bases). The germline CDR1 and CDR2 sequences are KGHSH and LQKENI. V lost 9 bases and J lost 4, with 15 bases in between. The CDR3 consists of 13 residues.

V and J are TRBV7-9 and TRBJ2-3; either TRBD1 or TRBD2 may fit D (5 bases each). This CDR3 has 13 residues. CDR1 is SEHNR and CDR2 is FQNEAQ in the germline V gene (reference sequence). Deletions cut 6 bases from V and 5 bases from J, with 12 bases between. The CDR3 DNA reads as TGTGCCAGCAGGCCCGGGGCCGAAGATACGCAGTATTTT. Its translation: CASRPGAEDTQYF.

Note on this clone: The same CDR3 arises from other DNA sequences in this sample as well. The chain uses TRBV5-1 and TRBJ2-7; D is ambiguous. V shed 4 bases and J shed 3 bases, with 11 bases lying between them. Germline V gene sequence: CDR1 SGHRS, CDR2 YFSETQ. The CDR3 consists of 13 residues. CDR3 amino acids: CASSLAPVYEQYF. Written as DNA, the CDR3 is TGCGCCAGCAGCCTTGCACCTGTCTACGAGCAGTACTTC.

This chain links TRBV7-2 with TRBJ2-1, with a tentative D call TRBD2 (5 bases). V lost 2 bases to trimming and J lost 3 bases, with 11 bases between them. Germline V lookup: CDR1 SGHTA, CDR2 FQGNSA. The CDR3 totals 15 residues. Written as DNA, the CDR3 is TGTGCCAGCAGCTTAAGGCCGACTATCTACAATGAGCAGTTCTTC. Translated, it gives CASSLRPTIYNEQFF.

This chain connects TRBV2 to TRBJ1-2; D is undetermined. This CDR3 is 13 amino acids long. The V end lost 6 bases, the J end lost 0 bases, and 8 bases lay between the germline ends. The germline V gene has CDR1 SNHLY and CDR2 FYNNEI. CDR3 sequence reads: CASRGSANYGYTF. DNA of the CDR3: TGTGCCAGCAGGGGGTCTGCTAACTATGGCTACACCTTC.

In its sample, this clone was seen once. In DNA, the CDR3 is TGTGCCAGCAGTGGGACCGGGACCGCTGTTGGGGGCTACACCTTC. It specifies CASSGTGTAVGGYTF. This chain links TRBV2 with TRBJ1-2, with D perhaps matching TRBD1 (5 bases). The germline gives CDR1 SNHLY, CDR2 FYNNEI. Trimming took off 4 bases at V and 8 bases at J, with 20 bases between the two ends. CDR3 length equals 15 residues.

In the case of this clone: The sample holds other DNA sequences that translate to the same CDR3. The J gene is TRBJ2-1, the V gene TRBV9; D unclear. The germline CDR1 and CDR2 sequences are SGDLS and YYNGEE. This CDR3 region has 15 residues. V lost 2 bases, J lost 0 bases, and 9 bases lay in between. CDR3 DNA sequence: TGTGCCAGCAGCGTTGGCGCCGGCTCCTACAATGAGCAGTTCTTC. This gives the protein CASSVGAGSYNEQFF.

On this clone itself: Other DNA sequences within the sample encode an identical CDR3. The V and J genes are TRBV5-1 and TRBJ2-5; unclear D gene. CDR1 and CDR2 from the germline V gene are SGHRS and YFSETQ. V was shortened by 1 base and J by 2 bases, with 3 bases between the two germline ends. The CDR3 length is 12 residues. The CDR3 coding sequence is TGCGCCAGCAGCTTGTTACAAGAGACCCAGTACTTC. Protein sequence: CASSLLQETQYF.